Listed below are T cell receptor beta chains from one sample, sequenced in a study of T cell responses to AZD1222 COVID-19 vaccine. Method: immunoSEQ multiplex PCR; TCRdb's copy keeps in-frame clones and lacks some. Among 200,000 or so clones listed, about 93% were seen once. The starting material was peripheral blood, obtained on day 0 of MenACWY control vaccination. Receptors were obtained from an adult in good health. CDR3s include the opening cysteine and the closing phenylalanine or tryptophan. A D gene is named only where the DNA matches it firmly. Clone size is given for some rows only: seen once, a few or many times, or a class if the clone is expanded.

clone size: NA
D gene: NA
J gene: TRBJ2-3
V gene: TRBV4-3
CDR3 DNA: TGCGCCAGCAGCCAAATGACTATGGGGATGCAGTATTTT
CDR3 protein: CASSQMTMGMQYF

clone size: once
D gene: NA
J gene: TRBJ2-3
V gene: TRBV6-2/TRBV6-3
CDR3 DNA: TGTGCCAGCAGTTCCTACGGGCTAGATCAGTATTTT
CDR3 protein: CASSSYGLDQYF

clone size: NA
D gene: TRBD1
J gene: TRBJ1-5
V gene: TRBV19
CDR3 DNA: TGTGCCAGTAGTGGGACAGGGGGCCAGCAGCCCCAGCATTTT
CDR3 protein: CASSGTGGQQPQHF

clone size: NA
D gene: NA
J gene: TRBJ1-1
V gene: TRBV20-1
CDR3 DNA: TGCAGTGCTAGAGACTCCCGAGGTTCTTTT
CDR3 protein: CSARDSRGSF

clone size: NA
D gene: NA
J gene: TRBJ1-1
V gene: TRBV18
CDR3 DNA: TGTGCCAGCTCACCAGTCGCCCGGAACACTGAAGCTTTCTTT
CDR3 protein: CASSPVARNTEAFF

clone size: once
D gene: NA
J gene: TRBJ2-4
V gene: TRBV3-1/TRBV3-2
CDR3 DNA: TGTGCCAGCAGCCAAATGAGGGGTGGACGCAAAAACATTCAGTACTTC
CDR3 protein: CASSQMRGGRKNIQYF

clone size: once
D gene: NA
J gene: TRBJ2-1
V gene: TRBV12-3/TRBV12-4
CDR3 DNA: TGTGCCAGCAGTCCTACCCTGAATGAGCAGTTCTTC
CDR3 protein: CASSPTLNEQFF

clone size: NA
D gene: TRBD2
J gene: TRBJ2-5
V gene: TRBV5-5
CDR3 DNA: TGTGCCAGCACCTTTGTTCCTAGCGGGCAAGAGACCCAGTACTTC
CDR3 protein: CASTFVPSGQETQYF

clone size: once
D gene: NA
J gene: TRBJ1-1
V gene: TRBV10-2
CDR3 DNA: TGCGCCAGCAGTGAGTTCAGTAGGTTCCCTGAAGCTTTCTTT
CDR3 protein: CASSEFSRFPEAFF

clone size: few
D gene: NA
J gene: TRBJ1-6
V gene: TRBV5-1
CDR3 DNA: TGCGCCAGCAGCTTGGACCAGGGATCACCCCTCCACTTT
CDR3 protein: CASSLDQGSPLHF

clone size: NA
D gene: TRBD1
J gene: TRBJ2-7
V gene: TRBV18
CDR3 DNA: TGTGCCAGCTCATCCGGGACAGGGACCTACGAGCAGTACTTC
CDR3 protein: CASSSGTGTYEQYF

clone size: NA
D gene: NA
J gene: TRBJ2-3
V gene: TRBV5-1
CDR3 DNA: TGCGCCAGCAATCGACTAGTCCCGGCCACAGATACGCAGTATTTT
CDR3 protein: CASNRLVPATDTQYF

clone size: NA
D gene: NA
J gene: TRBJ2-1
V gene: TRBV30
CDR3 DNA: TGTGCCTGGAGTGTGGTTGAGCAGTTCTTC
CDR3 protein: CAWSVVEQFF

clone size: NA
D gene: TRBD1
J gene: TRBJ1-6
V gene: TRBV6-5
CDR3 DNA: TGTGCCGGACAGGTAGCCTATAATTCACCCCTCCACTTT
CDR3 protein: CAGQVAYNSPLHF

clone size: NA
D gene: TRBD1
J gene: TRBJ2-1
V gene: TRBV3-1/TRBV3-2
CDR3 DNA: TGTGCCAGCAGCCAAAACAGGGGGTCCTACAATGAGCAGTTCTTC
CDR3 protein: CASSQNRGSYNEQFF

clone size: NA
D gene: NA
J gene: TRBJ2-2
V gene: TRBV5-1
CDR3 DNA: TGCGCCAGCAGCTTTAATCCAGGGTCCGACGGGGAGCTGTTTTTT
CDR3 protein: CASSFNPGSDGELFF

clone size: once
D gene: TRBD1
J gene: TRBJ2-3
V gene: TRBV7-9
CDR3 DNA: TGTGCCAGCAGCAGACAGGGGAACACAGATACGCAGTATTTT
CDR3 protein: CASSRQGNTDTQYF

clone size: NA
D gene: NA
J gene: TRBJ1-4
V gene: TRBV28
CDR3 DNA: TGTGCCAGCAGTTTAAGGGCCCACACAACTAATGAAAAACTGTTTTTT
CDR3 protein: CASSLRAHTTNEKLFF

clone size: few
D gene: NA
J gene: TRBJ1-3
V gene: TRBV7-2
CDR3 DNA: TGTGCCAGCAGCCTATACGACGGGTCTGGAAACACCATATATTTT
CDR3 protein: CASSLYDGSGNTIYF

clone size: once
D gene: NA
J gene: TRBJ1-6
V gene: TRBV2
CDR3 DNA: TGTGCCAGCGGAAGGGACCGAATTAATTCACCCCTCCACTTT
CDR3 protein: CASGRDRINSPLHF

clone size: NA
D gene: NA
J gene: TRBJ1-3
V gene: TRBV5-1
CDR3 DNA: TGCGCCAGCAGCCTACTGGAAACAGGCGGAAGATCTGGAAACACCATATATTTT
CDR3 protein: CASSLLETGGRSGNTIYF

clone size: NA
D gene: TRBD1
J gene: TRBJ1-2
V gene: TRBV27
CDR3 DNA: TGTGCCAGCAGTAAGACCGGGACAGGGGGCGCGCGGGGCTACACCTTC
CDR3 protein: CASSKTGTGGARGYTF

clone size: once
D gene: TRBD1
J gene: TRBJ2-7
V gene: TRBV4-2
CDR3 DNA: TGTGCCAGCAGCCAAGTTGCGACAGGGGCAGCCTACGAGCAGTACTTC
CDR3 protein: CASSQVATGAAYEQYF

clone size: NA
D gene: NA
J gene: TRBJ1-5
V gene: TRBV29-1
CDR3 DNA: TGCAGTCGAGGCAGGTTTGTTCAGCCCCAGCATTTT
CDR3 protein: CSRGRFVQPQHF

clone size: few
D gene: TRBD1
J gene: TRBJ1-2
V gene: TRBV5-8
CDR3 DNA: TGTGCCATTGGACAGGGTTCCTATGGCTACACCTTC
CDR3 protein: CAIGQGSYGYTF

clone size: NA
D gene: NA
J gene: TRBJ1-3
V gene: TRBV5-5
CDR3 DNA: TGTGCCAGCAGCAGCCGACCGGACCTATCTGGAAACACCATATATTTT
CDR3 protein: CASSSRPDLSGNTIYF

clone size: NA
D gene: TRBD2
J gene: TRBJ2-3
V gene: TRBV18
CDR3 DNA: TGTGCCAGCTCACCGCGCGGGGGTGGGGCAGATACGCAGTATTTT
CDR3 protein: CASSPRGGGADTQYF

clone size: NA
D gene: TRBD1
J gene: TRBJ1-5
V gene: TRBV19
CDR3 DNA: TGTGCCAGTAGAATCTCCGGGACAGTTGATCAGCCCCAGCATTTT
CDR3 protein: CASRISGTVDQPQHF

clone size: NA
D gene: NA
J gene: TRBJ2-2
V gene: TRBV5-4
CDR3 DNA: TGTGCCAGCACCGCGGGACTCCTTAAGAACACCGGGGAGCTGTTTTTT
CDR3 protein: CASTAGLLKNTGELFF

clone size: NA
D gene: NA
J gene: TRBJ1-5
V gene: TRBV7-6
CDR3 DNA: TGTGCCAGCAGCTTATCGCGCAATCAGCCCCAGCATTTT
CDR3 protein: CASSLSRNQPQHF

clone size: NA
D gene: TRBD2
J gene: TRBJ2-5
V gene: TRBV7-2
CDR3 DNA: TGTGCCAGCAGCTTAGCGCTGATAGCGGGGGTTCAAGAGACCCAGTACTTC
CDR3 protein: CASSLALIAGVQETQYF

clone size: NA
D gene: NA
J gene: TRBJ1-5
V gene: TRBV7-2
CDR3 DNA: TGTGCCAGCAGCTTTGACAGCCTGGGCAATCAGCCCCAGCATTTT
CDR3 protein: CASSFDSLGNQPQHF

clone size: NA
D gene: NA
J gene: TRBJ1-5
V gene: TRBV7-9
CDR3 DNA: TGTGCCACCGCCGAAGGGATACAGCCCCAGCATTTT
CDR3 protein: CATAEGIQPQHF

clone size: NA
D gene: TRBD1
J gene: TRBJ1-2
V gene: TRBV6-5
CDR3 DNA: TGTGCCAGCAAACGACAGGGAGGAGAAAACTATGGCTACACCTTC
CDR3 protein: CASKRQGGENYGYTF

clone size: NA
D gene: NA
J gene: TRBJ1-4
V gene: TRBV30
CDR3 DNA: TGTGCCTGGAGGGGACCGTCGCTACGTGAAAAACTGTTTTTT
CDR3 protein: CAWRGPSLREKLFF

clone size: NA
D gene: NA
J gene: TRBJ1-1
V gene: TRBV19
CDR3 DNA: TGTGCCAGTAGACCCAGGGCAGGCGAATTCCGTGGGATTTGTGTGGCTTTCTTT
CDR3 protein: CASRPRAGEFRGICVAFF

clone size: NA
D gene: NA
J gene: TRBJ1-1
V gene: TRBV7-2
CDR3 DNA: TGTGCCAGCAGCGCACAGACGAACACTGAAGCTTTCTTT
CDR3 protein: CASSAQTNTEAFF

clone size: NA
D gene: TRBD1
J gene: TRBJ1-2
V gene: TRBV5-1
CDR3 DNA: TGCGCCAGCAGCTTGGCCGCCGGACAGGGGAAGCATGGCTACACCTTC
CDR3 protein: CASSLAAGQGKHGYTF

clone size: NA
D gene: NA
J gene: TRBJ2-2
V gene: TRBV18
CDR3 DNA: TGTGCCAGCTCACCCAGGGATTCCCCGAACACCGGGGAGCTGTTTTTT
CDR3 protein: CASSPRDSPNTGELFF

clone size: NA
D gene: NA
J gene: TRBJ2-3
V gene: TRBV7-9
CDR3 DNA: TGTGCCAGCAGCCCCCCTACAGATACGCAGTATTTT
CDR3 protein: CASSPPTDTQYF

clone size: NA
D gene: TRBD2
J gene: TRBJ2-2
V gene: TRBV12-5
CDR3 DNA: TGTGCTAGCCGACAAGGACAGGGGACTAGCGGGGTCACCGGGGAGCTGTTTTTT
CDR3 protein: CASRQGQGTSGVTGELFF

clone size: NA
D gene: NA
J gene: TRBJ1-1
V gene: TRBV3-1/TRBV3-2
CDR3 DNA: TGTGCCAGCAGCTCCGCGGATGAAGCTTTCTTT
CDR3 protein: CASSSADEAFF

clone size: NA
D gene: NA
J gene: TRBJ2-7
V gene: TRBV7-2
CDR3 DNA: TGTGCCAGCCGTGGGACTGGCTACGAGCAGTACTTC
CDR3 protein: CASRGTGYEQYF

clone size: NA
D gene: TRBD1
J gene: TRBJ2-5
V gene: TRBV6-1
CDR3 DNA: TGTGCCAGCAGTGAAGGAGGACAGGGGGAGACCCAGTACTTC
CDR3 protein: CASSEGGQGETQYF

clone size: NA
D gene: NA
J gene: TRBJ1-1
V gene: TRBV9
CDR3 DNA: TGTGCCAGCAGCCTAAGGGACGGTAACACTGAAGCTTTCTTT
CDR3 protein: CASSLRDGNTEAFF

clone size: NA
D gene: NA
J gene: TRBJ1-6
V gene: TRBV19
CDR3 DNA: TGTGCCAGTAGAGGGGACCAAGGGTACCCCCTCCACTTT
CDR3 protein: CASRGDQGYPLHF

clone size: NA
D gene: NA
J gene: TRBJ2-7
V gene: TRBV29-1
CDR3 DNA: TGCAGCGGATCCGGGACGGATGGTTCCTACGAGCAGTACTTC
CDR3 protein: CSGSGTDGSYEQYF

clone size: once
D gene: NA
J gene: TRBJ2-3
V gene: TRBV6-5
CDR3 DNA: TGTGCCAGCAGCCGCGGGGATAGCACAGATACGCAGTATTTT
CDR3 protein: CASSRGDSTDTQYF

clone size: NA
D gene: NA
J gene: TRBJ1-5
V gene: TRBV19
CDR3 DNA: TGTGCCAGTAGGGGGACCAATCAGCCCCAGCATTTT
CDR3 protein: CASRGTNQPQHF